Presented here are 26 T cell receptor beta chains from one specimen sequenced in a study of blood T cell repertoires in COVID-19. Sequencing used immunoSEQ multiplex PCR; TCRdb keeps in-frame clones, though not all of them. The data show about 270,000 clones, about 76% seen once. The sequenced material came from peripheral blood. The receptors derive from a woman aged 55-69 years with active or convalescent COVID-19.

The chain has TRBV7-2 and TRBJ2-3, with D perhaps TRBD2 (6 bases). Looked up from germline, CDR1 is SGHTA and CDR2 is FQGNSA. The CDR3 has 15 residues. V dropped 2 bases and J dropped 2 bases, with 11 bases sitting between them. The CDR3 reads CASSLRLVPTDTQYF. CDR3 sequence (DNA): TGTGCCAGCAGCTTACGACTAGTTCCCACAGATACGCAGTATTTT.

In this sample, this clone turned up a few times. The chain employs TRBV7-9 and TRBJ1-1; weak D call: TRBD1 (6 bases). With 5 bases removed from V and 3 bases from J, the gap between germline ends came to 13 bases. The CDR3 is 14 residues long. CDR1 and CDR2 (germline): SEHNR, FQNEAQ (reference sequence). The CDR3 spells CASSPWTEDTEAFF. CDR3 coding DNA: TGTGCCAGCAGCCCTTGGACAGAAGACACTGAAGCTTTCTTT.

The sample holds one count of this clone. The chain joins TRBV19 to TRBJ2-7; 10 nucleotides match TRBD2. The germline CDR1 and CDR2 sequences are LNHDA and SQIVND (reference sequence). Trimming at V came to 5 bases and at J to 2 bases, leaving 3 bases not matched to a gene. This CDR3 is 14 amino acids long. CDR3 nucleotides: TGTGCCAGTAGTCCAAGCGGGGGGGCCTACGAGCAGTACTTC. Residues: CASSPSGGAYEQYF.

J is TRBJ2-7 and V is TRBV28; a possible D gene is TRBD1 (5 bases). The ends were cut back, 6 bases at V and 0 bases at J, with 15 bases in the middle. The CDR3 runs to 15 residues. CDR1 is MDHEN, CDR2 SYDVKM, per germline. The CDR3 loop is CASSYTGFSSYEQYF. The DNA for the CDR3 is TGTGCCAGCAGCTATACAGGCTTTAGCTCCTACGAGCAGTACTTC.

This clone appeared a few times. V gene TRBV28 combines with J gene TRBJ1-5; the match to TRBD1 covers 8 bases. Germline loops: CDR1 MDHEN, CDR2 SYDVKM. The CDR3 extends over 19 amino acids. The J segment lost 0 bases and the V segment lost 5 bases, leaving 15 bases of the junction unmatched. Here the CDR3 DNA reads TGTGCCAGCAGTCGAACGCAGGGGGCCCTTGCCTATAGCAATCAGCCCCAGCATTTT. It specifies CASSRTQGALAYSNQPQHF.

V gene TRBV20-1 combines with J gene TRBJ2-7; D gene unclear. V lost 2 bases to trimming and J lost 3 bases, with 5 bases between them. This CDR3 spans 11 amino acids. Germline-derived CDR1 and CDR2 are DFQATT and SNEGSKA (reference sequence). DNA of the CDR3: TGCAGTGCTAGACTTTACTACGAGCAGTACTTC. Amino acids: CSARLYYEQYF.

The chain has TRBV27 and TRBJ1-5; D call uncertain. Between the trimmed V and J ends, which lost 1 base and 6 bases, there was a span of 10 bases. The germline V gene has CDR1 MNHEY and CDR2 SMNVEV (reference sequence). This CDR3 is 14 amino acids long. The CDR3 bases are TGTGCCAGCAGTTTATACGGGGTCCGTCAGCCCCAGCATTTT. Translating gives CASSLYGVRQPQHF.

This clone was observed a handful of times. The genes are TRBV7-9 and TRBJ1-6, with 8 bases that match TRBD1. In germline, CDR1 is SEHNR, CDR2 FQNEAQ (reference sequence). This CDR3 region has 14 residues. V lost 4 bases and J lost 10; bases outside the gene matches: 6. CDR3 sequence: CASSSSRGRSPLHF. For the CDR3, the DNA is TGTGCCAGCAGCTCAAGCAGGGGGCGATCACCCCTCCACTTT.

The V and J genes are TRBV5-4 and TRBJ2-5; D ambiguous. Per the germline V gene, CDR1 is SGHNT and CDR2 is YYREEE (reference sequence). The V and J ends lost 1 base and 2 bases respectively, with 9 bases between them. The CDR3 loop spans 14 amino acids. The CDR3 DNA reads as TGTGCCAGCAGCTTGACTATTAGGCAAGAGACCCAGTACTTC. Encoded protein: CASSLTIRQETQYF.

The CDR3 DNA reads as TGTGCCAGCAGACAACGGGATGAAGCTTTCTTT. Protein sequence: CASRQRDEAFF. The V gene is TRBV6-5, the J gene TRBJ1-1; D call uncertain. This CDR3 spans 11 amino acids. With 6 bases removed from V and 7 bases from J, the gap between germline ends came to 9 bases. In germline, CDR1 is MNHEY, CDR2 SVGAGI.

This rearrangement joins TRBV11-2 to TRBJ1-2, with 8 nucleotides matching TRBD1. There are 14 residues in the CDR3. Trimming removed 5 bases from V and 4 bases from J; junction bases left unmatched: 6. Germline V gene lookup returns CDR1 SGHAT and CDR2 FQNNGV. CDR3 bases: TGTGCCAGCAGCACACTGACAGGGGTCTATGGCTACACCTTC. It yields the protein CASSTLTGVYGYTF.

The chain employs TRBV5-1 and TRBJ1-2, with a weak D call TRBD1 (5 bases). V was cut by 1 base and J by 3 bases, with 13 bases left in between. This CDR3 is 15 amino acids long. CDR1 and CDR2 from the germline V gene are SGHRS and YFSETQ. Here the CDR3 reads CASSLSTAGDYGYTF. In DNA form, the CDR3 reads TGCGCCAGCAGCTTGTCCACGGCGGGGGACTATGGCTACACCTTC.

CDR3 region: CASKIGVFNEQFF. As DNA, the CDR3 is TGTGCCAGCAAAATAGGGGTCTTCAATGAGCAGTTCTTC. The chain carries TRBV12-3 or TRBV12-4 and TRBJ2-1; TRBD1 might be the D (5 bases). V was shortened by 7 bases and J by 6 bases, with 13 bases between the two germline ends. This CDR3 region has 13 residues.

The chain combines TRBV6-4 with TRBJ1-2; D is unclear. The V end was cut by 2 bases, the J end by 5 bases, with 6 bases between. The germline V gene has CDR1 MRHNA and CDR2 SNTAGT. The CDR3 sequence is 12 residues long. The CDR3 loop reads CASSDGWYGYTF. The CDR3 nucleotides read TGTGCCAGCAGTGACGGCTGGTATGGCTACACCTTC.

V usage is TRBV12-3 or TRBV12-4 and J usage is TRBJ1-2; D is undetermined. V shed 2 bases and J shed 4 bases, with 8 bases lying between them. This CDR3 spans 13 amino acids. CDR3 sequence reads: CASSLQVSYGYTF. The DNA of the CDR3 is TGTGCCAGCAGTTTACAGGTTTCCTATGGCTACACCTTC.

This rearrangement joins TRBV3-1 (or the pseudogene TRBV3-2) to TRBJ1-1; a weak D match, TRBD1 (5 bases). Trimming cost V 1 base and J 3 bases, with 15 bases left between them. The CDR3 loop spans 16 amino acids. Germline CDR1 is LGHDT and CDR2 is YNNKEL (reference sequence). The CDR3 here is CASSQALATAYTEAFF. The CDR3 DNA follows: TGTGCCAGCAGCCAAGCACTCGCGACAGCCTACACTGAAGCTTTCTTT.

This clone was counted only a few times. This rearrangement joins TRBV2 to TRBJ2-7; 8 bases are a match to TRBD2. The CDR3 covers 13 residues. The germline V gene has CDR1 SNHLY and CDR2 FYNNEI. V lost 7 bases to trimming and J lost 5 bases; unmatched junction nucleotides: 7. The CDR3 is CASTRLAFHEQYF. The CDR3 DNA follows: TGTGCCAGCACCAGACTAGCGTTCCACGAGCAGTACTTC.

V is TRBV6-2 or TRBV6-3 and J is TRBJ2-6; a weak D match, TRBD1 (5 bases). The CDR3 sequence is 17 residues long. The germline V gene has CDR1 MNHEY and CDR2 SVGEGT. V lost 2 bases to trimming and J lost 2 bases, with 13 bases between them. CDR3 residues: CASSYVQGLTGANVLTF. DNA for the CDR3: TGTGCCAGCAGTTACGTTCAGGGATTGACTGGGGCCAACGTCCTGACTTTC.

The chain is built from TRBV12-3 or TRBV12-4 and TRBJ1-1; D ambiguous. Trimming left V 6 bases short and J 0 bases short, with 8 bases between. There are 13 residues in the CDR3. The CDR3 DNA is TGTGCCAGCAGCGACATAATGAACACTGAAGCTTTCTTT. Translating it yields CASSDIMNTEAFF.

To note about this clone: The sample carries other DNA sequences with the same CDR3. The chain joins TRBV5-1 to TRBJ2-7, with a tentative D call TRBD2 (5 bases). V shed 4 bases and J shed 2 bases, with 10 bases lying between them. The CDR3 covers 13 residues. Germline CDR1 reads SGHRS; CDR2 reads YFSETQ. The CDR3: CASSDRGPYEQYF. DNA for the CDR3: TGCGCCAGCAGCGACCGCGGGCCCTACGAGCAGTACTTC.

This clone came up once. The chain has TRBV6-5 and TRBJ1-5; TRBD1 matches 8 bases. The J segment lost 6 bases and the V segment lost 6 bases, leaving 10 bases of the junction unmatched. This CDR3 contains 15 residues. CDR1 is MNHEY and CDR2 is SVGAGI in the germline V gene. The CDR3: CASSPGTGSGQPQHF. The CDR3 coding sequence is TGTGCCAGCAGCCCCGGGACAGGATCGGGTCAGCCCCAGCATTTT.

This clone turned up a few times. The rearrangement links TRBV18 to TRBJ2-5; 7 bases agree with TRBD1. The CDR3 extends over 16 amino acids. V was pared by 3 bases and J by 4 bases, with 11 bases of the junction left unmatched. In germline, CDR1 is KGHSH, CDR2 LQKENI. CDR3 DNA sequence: TGTGCCAGCTCACCCCGATCGGGACAGTTCGGAGAGACCCAGTACTTC. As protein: CASSPRSGQFGETQYF.

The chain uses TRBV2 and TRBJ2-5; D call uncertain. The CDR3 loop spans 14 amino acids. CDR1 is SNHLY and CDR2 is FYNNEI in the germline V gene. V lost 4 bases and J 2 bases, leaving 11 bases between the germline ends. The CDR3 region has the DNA TGTGCCAGCAGTGCCGCCGGAGAGCAAGAGACCCAGTACTTC. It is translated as CASSAAGEQETQYF.

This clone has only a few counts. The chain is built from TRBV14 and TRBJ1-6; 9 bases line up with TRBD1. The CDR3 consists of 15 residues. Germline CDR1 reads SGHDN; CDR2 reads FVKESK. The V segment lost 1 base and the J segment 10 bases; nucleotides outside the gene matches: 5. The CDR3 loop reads CASSQGQGDSSPLHF. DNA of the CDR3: TGTGCCAGCAGCCAAGGACAGGGGGACTCGTCACCCCTCCACTTT.

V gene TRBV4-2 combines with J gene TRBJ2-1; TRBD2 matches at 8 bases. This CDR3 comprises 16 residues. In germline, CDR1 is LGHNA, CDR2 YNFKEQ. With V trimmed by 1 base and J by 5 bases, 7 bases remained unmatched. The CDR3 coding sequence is TGTGCCAGCAGCCAAGGGGTGGGCGGGGGGAACAATGAGCAGTTCTTC. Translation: CASSQGVGGGNNEQFF.

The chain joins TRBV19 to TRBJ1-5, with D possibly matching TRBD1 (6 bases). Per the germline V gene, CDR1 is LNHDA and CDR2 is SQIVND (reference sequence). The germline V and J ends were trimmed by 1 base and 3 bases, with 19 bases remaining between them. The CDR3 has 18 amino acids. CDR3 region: CASSIAESQGKFNQPQHF. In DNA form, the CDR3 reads TGTGCCAGTAGTATAGCGGAGTCCCAGGGGAAGTTCAATCAGCCCCAGCATTTT.